This entry lists 30 T cell receptor beta chains sequenced from one sample in a study of blood T cells in healthy people across ages (dated by TCRdb to between 2015 and 2016). The method behind the library was 5' RACE. Sequencing instrument: Illumina HiSeq 2500. A second 7 to 11 cycle PCR used a sample-barcoded 5' primer and a J-beta primer mix. TCRdb reprocessing: public reads trimmed at Q25 with fastp, clones called with MiXCR, in-frame beta chains kept. Rows with a matching CDR3 protein are joined into one entry that keeps the most common DNA and genes. The table for this sample lists hundreds of thousands of distinct CDR3 sequences; approximately 30% of them were counted only once. The leading ten clones occupy more than 15% of the sample. Sequencing was carried out using blood. These TCRs come from an elderly woman in good health.

This clonotype was seen repeatedly, ten times or more. The chain uses TRBV7-7 and TRBJ1-2, with D hard to call. Trimming pared 5 bases from V and 2 bases from J, leaving 15 bases between. The CDR3 contains 15 residues. Per germline, CDR1 SSHAT and CDR2 FNYEAQ (reference sequence). DNA of the CDR3: TGTGCCAGCAGCCCCTTGACGGGAGAGAACTATGGCTACACCTTC. Its protein product is CASSPLTGENYGYTF.

The table lists this clonotype with many counts. CDR3 loop: CASSPDSLLTESEQYF. The DNA of the CDR3 is TGTGCCAGCTCACCAGATTCCCTGTTGACAGAGTCCGAGCAGTACTTC. The chain joins TRBV18 to TRBJ2-7; perhaps TRBD1 as D (5 bases). Trimming shortened V by 2 bases and J by 6 bases, and 20 bases separated the two germline ends. Germline V CDR1 and CDR2: KGHSH, LQKENI. The CDR3 is 16 residues long.

This clonotype was recorded at least ten times. V usage is TRBV20-1 and J usage is TRBJ1-5; 7 nucleotides line up with TRBD1. CDR3 size: 14 residues. Per the germline V gene, CDR1 is DFQATT and CDR2 is SNEGSKA (reference sequence). The V gene end was trimmed by 4 bases and the J gene end by 2 bases; junction bases not matched to a gene: 5. The CDR3 protein is CSAKTGYGNQPQHF. The CDR3 DNA reads as TGCAGTGCTAAGACAGGGTATGGCAATCAGCCCCAGCATTTT.

This clonotype was seen more than once but under ten times. The CDR3 DNA sequence: TGTGCCTGGAGTGGGGCAGGGGATCAGCCCCAGCATTTT. Amino acids: CAWSGAGDQPQHF. The chain joins TRBV30 to TRBJ1-5; D perhaps matches TRBD1 (6 bases). Germline V gene sequence: CDR1 GTSNPN, CDR2 SVGIG (reference sequence). The CDR3 length is 13 residues. The germline V and J ends were trimmed by 1 base and 5 bases, with 9 bases remaining between them.

The sample holds many counts of this clonotype. The chain links TRBV7-2 to TRBJ1-4; 7 nucleotides agree with TRBD1. The CDR3 runs 15 residues. The germline V gene has CDR1 SGHTA and CDR2 FQGNSA. Germline trimming cut 2 bases from V and 2 bases from J; bases unmatched to any gene: 2. CDR3 sequence: CASSLSRGTNEKLFF. CDR3 DNA sequence: TGTGCCAGCAGCTTAAGCAGGGGGACTAATGAAAAACTGTTTTTT.

The chain recombines TRBV7-2 with TRBJ2-3, with TRBD2 matching over 13 bases. V was pared by 3 bases and J by 0 bases, with 3 bases of the junction left unmatched. The CDR3 has 17 amino acids. The V gene's germline CDR1 is SGHTA and CDR2 FQGNSA. The CDR3 region is CASSFGTSGVSTDTQYF. In DNA form, the CDR3 reads TGTGCCAGCAGCTTTGGGACTAGCGGGGTTAGCACAGATACGCAGTATTTT.

There are many counts of this clonotype. A read error may be the cause here, since a much bigger clone is one base away. The genes are TRBV5-1 and TRBJ2-7, with 7 bases fitting TRBD1. This CDR3 is 16 amino acids long. Germline V gene data show CDR1 as SGHRS and CDR2 as YFSETQ. The CDR3 protein is CTSSPSLTGAIDEQYF. The CDR3 region has the DNA TGCACCAGCAGCCCAAGTCTCACAGGGGCGATCGACGAGCAGTACTTC.

At least ten counts were recorded for this clonotype. Just one base apart from a much larger clone, this may be a read error. V is TRBV3-1 and J is TRBJ2-5, with TRBD1 as a possible D gene (5 bases). V was clipped by 3 bases and J by 11 bases, with 22 bases between them. From germline, CDR1 is LGHDT and CDR2 YNNKEL (reference sequence). This CDR3 is built from 15 residues. CDR3 amino acids: CASSQTVRRFNEQYF. The CDR3 bases are TGTGCCAGCAGCCAGACAGTACGCCGGTTCAATGAGCAGTACTTC.

In this sample, this clonotype turned up many times. This chain uses TRBV7-8 with TRBJ2-5, with 13 bases that match TRBD2. V gave up 4 bases and J gave up 5 bases; unmatched junction bases: 13. Germline V gives CDR1 SGHVS, CDR2 FQNEAQ. The CDR3 contains 18 residues. The CDR3 coding sequence is TGTGCCAGCAGCTCCAGGACTAGCGGGGGTTCTTCGGGGGAGACCCAGTACTTC. Translated: CASSSRTSGGSSGETQYF.

At least ten counts were recorded for this clonotype. V and J are TRBV3-1 and TRBJ1-1; TRBD1 is a possible D gene (5 bases). Per the germline V gene, CDR1 is LGHDT and CDR2 is YNNKEL (reference sequence). V was shortened by 2 bases and J by 4 bases, with 17 bases between the two germline ends. The CDR3 is 16 residues long. The DNA of the CDR3 is TGTGCCAGCAGCCAAAGGTTTCAGGGAACGGGCACTGAAGCTTTCTTT. This sequence encodes CASSQRFQGTGTEAFF.

This clonotype was seen at least ten times. The chain is built from TRBV12-3 or TRBV12-4 and TRBJ1-2; D remains ambiguous. V was shortened by 3 bases and J by 0 bases, with 5 bases between the two germline ends. The CDR3 length is 13 residues. As DNA, the CDR3 is TGTGCCAGCAGTTTGCCGGCTAACTATGGCTACACCTTC. It is translated as CASSLPANYGYTF.

There are many counts of this clonotype. The chain couples TRBV5-1 to TRBJ2-1, with 9 bases identical to TRBD1. The CDR3 contains 14 residues. With 4 bases clipped from V and 7 bases from J, the junction kept 6 bases outside the gene matches. The V gene's germline CDR1 is SGHRS and CDR2 YFSETQ. The CDR3 DNA reads as TGCGCCAGCAGCCTGGACAGGGGTTGGAATGAGCAGTTCTTC. Residues: CASSLDRGWNEQFF.

Worth noting for this clonotype: A read error may account for a junction end that differs from germline. DNA for the CDR3: TGCAGCGTCGGGGGGGCCTTTAACACCGGGGAGCGGTTTTTT. It is translated as CSVGGAFNTGERFF. This sequence joins TRBV29-1 and TRBJ2-2; 8 bases are a match to TRBD2. CDR1 SQVTM and CDR2 ANQGSEA come from the germline V gene. CDR3 length: 14 residues.

The chain combines TRBV10-2 with TRBJ1-5; TRBD1 is a possible D gene (5 bases). There are 14 residues in the CDR3. Trimming stripped 6 bases from V and 4 bases from J, with 13 bases between. Germline V gene data show CDR1 as WSHSY and CDR2 as SAAADI. Written as DNA, the CDR3 is TGCGCCAGCAGGGGGGTCAGCCAAAATCAGCCCCAGCATTTT. It is translated as CASRGVSQNQPQHF.

This clonotype was observed a few times. V usage is TRBV15 and J usage is TRBJ2-3; D is perhaps TRBD1 or TRBD2 (7 bases each). The ends were cut back, 3 bases at V and 6 bases at J, with 16 bases in the middle. CDR3 length: 15 residues. Per germline, CDR1 LNHNV and CDR2 YYDKDF (reference sequence). CDR3 sequence (DNA): TGTGCCACCAGCAGGGAAGGACTAGGGGGCGATACGCAGTATTTT. Translated: CATSREGLGGDTQYF.

About this clonotype: This sequence may be a read error, since a much larger clone differs from it by one base. The chain employs TRBV12-3 or TRBV12-4 and TRBJ2-3, with 10 bases aligning to TRBD2. This CDR3 spans 15 amino acids. The CDR3 loop is CASSPSGGRTDAQYF. The CDR3 nucleotides are TGTGCCAGCAGTCCTAGCGGGGGTCGCACAGATGCGCAGTATTTT.

This clonotype was seen repeatedly, ten times or more. This chain uses TRBV29-1 with TRBJ2-1; tentatively, D is TRBD1 (6 bases). The germline gives CDR1 SQVTM, CDR2 ANQGSEA. This CDR3 has 13 residues. V lost 1 base and J lost 8, with 12 bases in between. The CDR3 sequence is CSVEGPEGDEQFF. CDR3 DNA sequence: TGCAGCGTTGAAGGACCCGAGGGGGATGAGCAGTTCTTC.

This clonotype came up many times. The J gene is TRBJ2-6, the V gene TRBV4-2, with D tentatively TRBD1 (5 bases). Germline V CDR1 and CDR2: LGHNA, YNFKEQ. The length of the CDR3 is 16 residues. V lost 1 base and J lost 0, with 7 bases in between. In DNA form, the CDR3 reads TGTGCCAGCAGCCAAGGTACAGGCTCTGGGGCCAACGTCCTGACTTTC. Amino acid sequence: CASSQGTGSGANVLTF.

In its sample, this clonotype was seen many times. This chain uses TRBV5-1 with TRBJ2-7; 7 nucleotides match TRBD1. Unmatched junction bases numbered 10, after V lost 0 bases and J lost 7 bases. Germline assignment: CDR1 SGHRS and CDR2 YFSETQ. The CDR3 loop spans 15 amino acids. The CDR3 nucleotides read TGCGCCAGCAGCTTGGAGGGCCAGGGGGTGAGGGAGCAGTACTTC. Translation gives CASSLEGQGVREQYF.

The chain combines TRBV20-1 with TRBJ2-2; D is perhaps TRBD1 (6 bases). The CDR3 totals 15 residues. V was cut by 3 bases and J by 1 base, with 12 bases left in between. Germline lookup yields CDR1 DFQATT and CDR2 SNEGSKA (reference sequence). The CDR3 DNA sequence: TGCAGTGCTAGGGACAGAGGGAAGAACACCGGGGAGCTGTTTTTT. It encodes CSARDRGKNTGELFF.

This clonotype appeared many times. V and J are TRBV5-1 and TRBJ2-1; D is possibly TRBD1 (6 bases). The V and J ends lost 1 base and 10 bases respectively, with 15 bases between them. This CDR3 spans 14 amino acids. Germline V CDR1 and CDR2: SGHRS, YFSETQ. The CDR3 reads CASSLTGSVGEQFF. CDR3 nucleotide sequence: TGCGCCAGCAGCTTGACAGGGTCAGTTGGGGAGCAGTTCTTC.

In its sample, this clonotype was seen many times. V and J are TRBV6-5 and TRBJ1-1; D gene unclear. CDR1 is MNHEY and CDR2 is SVGAGI in the germline V gene. V shed 6 bases and J shed 1 base, with 15 bases lying between them. The CDR3 loop spans 15 amino acids. In DNA form, the CDR3 reads TGTGCCAGCAGGCCGGCTCAGGTTTCGAACACTGAAGCTTTCTTT. Protein sequence: CASRPAQVSNTEAFF.

This clonotype was observed many times. V and J are TRBV30 and TRBJ2-7; D unclear. Germline-derived CDR1 and CDR2 are GTSNPN and SVGIG (reference sequence). The CDR3 runs 14 residues. Trimming took off 2 bases at V and 3 bases at J, with 14 bases between the two ends. The CDR3 loop reads CAWSLSRTDYEQYF. CDR3 bases: TGTGCCTGGAGTCTGAGTCGTACGGACTACGAGCAGTACTTC. The full variable domain, rest sourced from reference TRBV30 and TRBJ2-7, is SQTIHQWPATLVQPVGSPLSLECTVEGTSNPNLYWYRQAAGRGLQLLFYSVGIGQISSEVPQNLSASRPQDRQFILSSKKLLLSDSGFYLCAWSLSRTDYEQYFGPGTRLTVT.

This clonotype was observed many times. The gene calls are TRBV20-1 and TRBJ1-5, with TRBD1 matching over 8 bases. The ends lost 6 bases at V and 4 bases at J; junction bases unmatched: 5. This CDR3 comprises 13 residues. The V gene's germline CDR1 is DFQATT and CDR2 SNEGSKA (reference sequence). The CDR3 nucleotides read TGCAGTGCGCGTGACAGGGGAAATCAGCCCCAGCATTTT. Its translation is CSARDRGNQPQHF.

The rearrangement joins TRBV7-9 to TRBJ2-5, with 8 bases lining up with TRBD1. Per germline, CDR1 SEHNR and CDR2 FQNEAQ (reference sequence). V shed 3 bases and J 5 bases; nucleotides not matched to a gene: 8. The CDR3 extends over 15 amino acids. The CDR3 DNA reads as TGTGCCAGCAGCTTTCCCACAGGGGGTGGGGAGACCCAGTACTTC. This encodes CASSFPTGGGETQYF.

This clonotype was recorded many times. The chain links TRBV15 to TRBJ2-7; either TRBD1 or TRBD2 may fit D (6 bases each). The CDR3 has 14 residues. Trimming removed 0 bases from V and 7 bases from J, with 13 bases in between. Germline V gene sequence: CDR1 LNHNV, CDR2 YYDKDF (reference sequence). This CDR3 reads CATSRDPGAGEQYF. The CDR3 coding sequence is TGTGCCACCAGCAGAGATCCAGGGGCGGGAGAGCAGTACTTC.

The chain joins TRBV4-1 to TRBJ2-5, with 10 bases that match TRBD2. This CDR3 is 17 amino acids long. Unmatched junction bases numbered 10, after V lost 1 base and J lost 5 bases. Germline lookup yields CDR1 MGHRA and CDR2 YSYEKL. The CDR3 sequence: CASSQGTILAGVETQYF. CDR3 DNA sequence: TGCGCCAGCAGCCAAGGCACTATTCTAGCGGGAGTGGAGACCCAGTACTTC.

This clonotype is labeled medium-sized. This chain connects TRBV7-3 to TRBJ2-1; TRBD1 aligns across 7 bases. The CDR3 totals 16 residues. CDR1 SGHTA and CDR2 FQGTGA come from the germline V gene. Trimming took 4 bases from V and 0 from J; bases not matched to a gene: 6. CDR3 loop: CASSSTGKSSYNEQFF. Here the CDR3 DNA reads TGTGCCAGCAGCTCGACAGGGAAAAGCTCCTACAATGAGCAGTTCTTC. The full variable domain, in which reference TRBV7-3 and TRBJ2-1 provide the parts outside the CDR3, is GAGVSQTPSNKVTEKGKYVELRCDPISGHTALYWYRQSLGQGPEFLIYFQGTGAADDSGLPNDRFFAVRPEGSVSTLKIQRTERGDSAVYLCASSSTGKSSYNEQFFGPGTRLTVL.

This clonotype was seen a few times. The V call is TRBV11-2, the J call TRBJ2-2; maybe TRBD1 (5 bases). Germline V lookup: CDR1 SGHAT, CDR2 FQNNGV. CDR3 length: 16 amino acids. V was cut by 2 bases and J by 5 bases, with 15 bases left in between. In DNA form, the CDR3 reads TGTGCCAGCAGCTTACAATTACGAACAGGAACCGGGGAGCTGTTTTTT. This codes for CASSLQLRTGTGELFF.

The V call is TRBV7-2, the J call TRBJ2-7, with D perhaps matching TRBD2 (6 bases). This CDR3 has 16 amino acids. In germline, CDR1 is SGHTA, CDR2 FQGNSA. V shed 6 bases and J shed 5 bases, with 23 bases lying between them. DNA of the CDR3: TGTGCCAGCAGTTCAGGAATGGGGCGGAGGGGCAACGAGCAGTACTTC. The encoded protein is CASSSGMGRRGNEQYF.